The clone carrying this T cell receptor beta chain was detected many times. Antigen specificity is unknown. The data originate from a study of regulatory T cells in long-lasting Graves disease. Arm-PCR of CDR3 regions and iRepertoire HTBI primers were the basis on which TCR beta libraries were built. TCRdb passed the multiplex PCR reads through MiXCR, listing each CDR3 protein once. This sample has about 530,000 distinct CDR3 sequences, with roughly 15% found just once. Findings and limits, study-wide: TRBV28, TRBJ1-2 and TRBJ2-5 were segments that persistent disease favored. Small numbers of samples may have cut accuracy.

V lost 1 base, J lost 5 bases, and 8 bases lay in between. The CDR3 is 13 residues long. Germline loops: CDR1 SGHVS, CDR2 FNYEAQ. The time point here: newly diagnosed GD, antithyroid drugs for less than 3 months. PBMCs provided the RNA from which the TCR library was made. The same sample was also studied in work on T cells in Graves' hyperthyroidism and ophthalmopathy. Turning to that study: Across 18 months, stable Graves' hyperthyroidism was marked by no progression to ophthalmopathy. HTBI primers drove first-round RT-PCR of the TCR CDR3.

This clonotype was obtained from a woman aged 40-60 years with Graves disease. This sequence joins TRBV7-6 and TRBJ2-5; D gene unclear. Material: peripheral blood mononuclear cells (PBMCs), obtained at new diagnosis, from a patient treated with antithyroid drugs. In DNA form, the CDR3 reads TGTGCCAGCAGCTTAGTCCCGGTTGAGACCCAGTACTTC. This sequence encodes CASSLVPVETQYF.